This is a list of T cell receptor beta chains from one sample in a study of T cell responses to AZD1222 COVID-19 vaccine. Libraries were prepared by immunoSEQ multiplex PCR; TCRdb keeps only in-frame clonotypes and omits some of them. The sample includes around 130,000 clones, about 90% seen only once; the top ten take approximately 1.5%. The sample was peripheral blood, taken on day 0 of AZD1222 vaccination. These receptors originate from an adult in good health. Each CDR3 is given with its conserved first and last residue. The order of the fields is V gene, J gene, clone size, D gene, CDR3 protein, CDR3 DNA. D genes are given only for firm matches. Only part of the rows carry a size: once, few, many, or a class if the clone is expanded.

v_call: TRBV7-9; j_call: TRBJ2-1; clone_size: once; d_call: TRBD2; cdr3_aa: CASSLALTSGIYNEQFF; cdr3_nt: TGTGCCAGCAGCTTAGCCTTGACTAGCGGGATCTACAATGAGCAGTTCTTC
v_call: TRBV6-2/TRBV6-3; j_call: TRBJ1-2; clone_size: -; d_call: -; cdr3_aa: CASSHGQRSNYGYTF; cdr3_nt: TGTGCCAGCAGCCATGGACAGCGCTCTAACTATGGCTACACCTTC
v_call: TRBV12-3/TRBV12-4; j_call: TRBJ2-3; clone_size: -; d_call: -; cdr3_aa: CASSLHTDTQYF; cdr3_nt: TGTGCCAGCAGCCTACACACAGATACGCAGTATTTT
v_call: TRBV7-2; j_call: TRBJ1-5; clone_size: -; d_call: -; cdr3_aa: CASSLVGGGNQPQHF; cdr3_nt: TGTGCCAGCAGCTTAGTGGGAGGGGGCAATCAGCCCCAGCATTTT
v_call: TRBV6-5; j_call: TRBJ2-5; clone_size: once; d_call: TRBD2; cdr3_aa: CASSYSFREGGETQYF; cdr3_nt: TGTGCCAGCAGTTACTCGTTCCGGGAGGGTGGGGAGACCCAGTACTTC
v_call: TRBV6-5; j_call: TRBJ1-5; clone_size: -; d_call: TRBD1; cdr3_aa: CASIAGGRQPQHF; cdr3_nt: TGTGCCAGCATCGCAGGGGGCAGGCAGCCCCAGCATTTT
v_call: TRBV3-1/TRBV3-2; j_call: TRBJ2-3; clone_size: -; d_call: -; cdr3_aa: CASSIGRGITDTQYF; cdr3_nt: TGTGCCAGCAGCATAGGAAGGGGGATCACAGATACGCAGTATTTT
v_call: TRBV3-1/TRBV3-2; j_call: TRBJ1-3; clone_size: -; d_call: -; cdr3_aa: CASSPISSGNTIYF; cdr3_nt: TGTGCCAGCAGCCCCATCTCCTCTGGAAACACCATATATTTT
v_call: TRBV7-9; j_call: TRBJ2-2; clone_size: -; d_call: -; cdr3_aa: CASSPPVVANTGELFF; cdr3_nt: TGTGCCAGCAGCCCCCCCGTTGTGGCGAACACCGGGGAGCTGTTTTTT
v_call: TRBV6-5; j_call: TRBJ1-1; clone_size: -; d_call: -; cdr3_aa: CASSWGGGTEAFF; cdr3_nt: TGTGCCAGCAGTTGGGGTGGGGGCACTGAAGCTTTCTTT
v_call: TRBV9; j_call: TRBJ1-2; clone_size: -; d_call: -; cdr3_aa: CASSVGGSSHYGYTF; cdr3_nt: TGTGCCAGCAGCGTAGGGGGCAGCTCTCACTATGGCTACACCTTC
v_call: TRBV21-1; j_call: TRBJ2-1; clone_size: -; d_call: -; cdr3_aa: CASSKAGLVSYNEQFF; cdr3_nt: TGTGCCAGCAGCAAAGCGGGCCTAGTCTCCTACAATGAGCAGTTCTTC
v_call: TRBV30; j_call: TRBJ2-1; clone_size: -; d_call: -; cdr3_aa: CAWGAGTPIGNEQFF; cdr3_nt: TGTGCCTGGGGAGCTGGGACCCCCATAGGGAATGAGCAGTTCTTC
v_call: TRBV12-3/TRBV12-4; j_call: TRBJ2-3; clone_size: -; d_call: -; cdr3_aa: CASSRTDTQYF; cdr3_nt: TGTGCCAGCAGCCGCACAGATACGCAGTATTTT
v_call: TRBV14; j_call: TRBJ1-5; clone_size: -; d_call: -; cdr3_aa: CASSQDRDTYQPQHF; cdr3_nt: TGTGCCAGCAGCCAAGATCGGGACACCTATCAGCCCCAGCATTTT
v_call: TRBV2; j_call: TRBJ1-2; clone_size: -; d_call: -; cdr3_aa: CASSDGPLGTANYGYTF; cdr3_nt: TGTGCCAGCAGTGATGGGCCGTTAGGAACAGCTAACTATGGCTACACCTTC
v_call: TRBV12-3/TRBV12-4; j_call: TRBJ1-1; clone_size: few; d_call: -; cdr3_aa: CASSLGPNTEAFF; cdr3_nt: TGTGCCAGCAGTCTTGGACCGAACACTGAAGCTTTCTTT
v_call: TRBV19; j_call: TRBJ1-1; clone_size: -; d_call: -; cdr3_aa: CASNPRESTEAFF; cdr3_nt: TGTGCCAGTAATCCAAGGGAGAGTACTGAAGCTTTCTTT
v_call: TRBV6-5; j_call: TRBJ1-2; clone_size: once; d_call: TRBD1; cdr3_aa: CASVRDRGGYGYTF; cdr3_nt: TGTGCCAGCGTTAGAGACAGGGGAGGCTATGGCTACACCTTC
v_call: TRBV12-3/TRBV12-4; j_call: TRBJ1-2; clone_size: -; d_call: -; cdr3_aa: CASRLTGYGYTF; cdr3_nt: TGTGCCAGCAGATTAACAGGATATGGCTACACCTTC
v_call: TRBV19; j_call: TRBJ1-2; clone_size: -; d_call: TRBD1; cdr3_aa: CASSPGDRGNYGYTF; cdr3_nt: TGTGCCAGTAGTCCCGGGGACAGGGGAAACTATGGCTACACCTTC
v_call: TRBV27; j_call: TRBJ1-5; clone_size: -; d_call: -; cdr3_aa: CASSLIGQPQHF; cdr3_nt: TGTGCCAGCAGTTTAATAGGGCAGCCCCAGCATTTT
v_call: TRBV7-2; j_call: TRBJ1-3; clone_size: -; d_call: -; cdr3_aa: CASSLALIQGNTIYF; cdr3_nt: TGTGCCAGCAGCTTAGCGCTAATACAGGGAAACACCATATATTTT
v_call: TRBV28; j_call: TRBJ1-2; clone_size: -; d_call: -; cdr3_aa: CASTYPQWDGYTF; cdr3_nt: TGTGCCAGCACCTACCCCCAGTGGGACGGCTACACCTTC
v_call: TRBV7-6; j_call: TRBJ1-2; clone_size: -; d_call: TRBD1; cdr3_aa: CASSSRRDRGLNGYTF; cdr3_nt: TGTGCCAGCAGCTCGCGCCGGGACAGGGGGCTTAATGGCTACACCTTC
v_call: TRBV28; j_call: TRBJ1-1; clone_size: -; d_call: TRBD1; cdr3_aa: CASILSTGVGTEAFF; cdr3_nt: TGTGCCAGCATCCTCTCCACAGGGGTGGGGACTGAAGCTTTCTTT
v_call: TRBV19; j_call: TRBJ1-2; clone_size: -; d_call: -; cdr3_aa: CASSMQYGYTF; cdr3_nt: TGTGCCAGTAGTATGCAGTATGGCTACACCTTC
v_call: TRBV6-1; j_call: TRBJ1-5; clone_size: -; d_call: -; cdr3_aa: CASSEVGGNQPQHF; cdr3_nt: TGTGCCAGCAGTGAAGTAGGTGGCAATCAGCCCCAGCATTTT
v_call: TRBV5-1; j_call: TRBJ1-4; clone_size: -; d_call: TRBD1; cdr3_aa: CASSPDREGGKLFF; cdr3_nt: TGCGCCAGCAGCCCTGACAGGGAAGGTGGAAAACTGTTTTTT
v_call: TRBV7-9; j_call: TRBJ1-6; clone_size: -; d_call: -; cdr3_aa: CASSLGGGDNSPLHF; cdr3_nt: TGTGCCAGCAGCTTAGGGGGAGGGGATAATTCACCCCTCCACTTT
v_call: TRBV30; j_call: TRBJ1-1; clone_size: -; d_call: TRBD1; cdr3_aa: CAWSRGQGLWNTEAFF; cdr3_nt: TGTGCCTGGAGTAGGGGACAGGGGCTTTGGAACACTGAAGCTTTCTTT
v_call: TRBV12-3/TRBV12-4; j_call: TRBJ1-1; clone_size: -; d_call: -; cdr3_aa: CATRRQQPEAFF; cdr3_nt: TGTGCTACCCGACGCCAGCAGCCTGAAGCTTTCTTT
v_call: TRBV3-1/TRBV3-2; j_call: TRBJ1-2; clone_size: -; d_call: -; cdr3_aa: CASSQGGAGGYTF; cdr3_nt: TGTGCCAGCAGCCAAGGGGGCGCCGGTGGCTACACCTTC
v_call: TRBV7-9; j_call: TRBJ1-2; clone_size: -; d_call: -; cdr3_aa: CASSSSFGGYTF; cdr3_nt: TGTGCCAGCAGCTCCTCATTTGGTGGCTACACCTTC
v_call: TRBV19; j_call: TRBJ2-3; clone_size: -; d_call: -; cdr3_aa: CASSPQGQFSTDTQYF; cdr3_nt: TGTGCCAGTAGCCCTCAGGGGCAATTTAGCACAGATACGCAGTATTTT
v_call: TRBV4-3; j_call: TRBJ2-2; clone_size: -; d_call: -; cdr3_aa: CASSQVVQGESGELFF; cdr3_nt: TGCGCCAGCAGCCAAGTTGTACAGGGTGAGAGCGGGGAGCTGTTTTTT
v_call: TRBV4-1; j_call: TRBJ2-2; clone_size: -; d_call: -; cdr3_aa: CASSQVITSDTGELFF; cdr3_nt: TGCGCCAGCAGCCAAGTAATTACCTCAGACACCGGGGAGCTGTTTTTT
v_call: TRBV19; j_call: TRBJ2-1; clone_size: -; d_call: -; cdr3_aa: CASSISMFRDNEQFF; cdr3_nt: TGTGCCAGTAGTATTTCGATGTTCAGGGACAATGAGCAGTTCTTC
v_call: TRBV9; j_call: TRBJ2-1; clone_size: -; d_call: -; cdr3_aa: CASSVDGAAYNEQFF; cdr3_nt: TGTGCCAGCAGCGTAGACGGTGCGGCCTACAATGAGCAGTTCTTC
v_call: TRBV11-2; j_call: TRBJ2-2; clone_size: -; d_call: -; cdr3_aa: CASSLSGNTGELFF; cdr3_nt: TGTGCCAGCAGCCTATCGGGGAACACCGGGGAGCTGTTTTTT
v_call: TRBV7-2; j_call: TRBJ1-3; clone_size: -; d_call: -; cdr3_aa: CASRQGSGNTIYF; cdr3_nt: TGTGCCAGCAGACAGGGCTCTGGAAACACCATATATTTT
v_call: TRBV5-1; j_call: TRBJ1-1; clone_size: -; d_call: -; cdr3_aa: CASSLATLPNTEAFF; cdr3_nt: TGCGCCAGCAGCTTGGCCACCCTCCCAAACACTGAAGCTTTCTTT
v_call: TRBV7-3; j_call: TRBJ1-2; clone_size: -; d_call: -; cdr3_aa: CASSPGLTNYGYTF; cdr3_nt: TGTGCCAGCAGCCCAGGACTTACTAACTATGGCTACACCTTC
v_call: TRBV5-1; j_call: TRBJ1-2; clone_size: -; d_call: TRBD1; cdr3_aa: CASSLQGQGAPGYTF; cdr3_nt: TGCGCCAGCAGCTTACAAGGCCAGGGGGCTCCTGGCTACACCTTC
v_call: TRBV19; j_call: TRBJ1-2; clone_size: -; d_call: -; cdr3_aa: CASSIQGLSFYGYTF; cdr3_nt: TGTGCCAGTAGTATCCAGGGACTCTCCTTCTATGGCTACACCTTC
v_call: TRBV10-3; j_call: TRBJ1-5; clone_size: -; d_call: -; cdr3_aa: CAISVGIGNQPQHF; cdr3_nt: TGTGCCATCAGTGTGGGGATTGGCAATCAGCCCCAGCATTTT
v_call: TRBV6-5; j_call: TRBJ1-5; clone_size: -; d_call: -; cdr3_aa: CASSLRRAQPQHF; cdr3_nt: TGTGCCAGCAGCCTCCGTAGGGCGCAGCCCCAGCATTTT
v_call: TRBV24-1; j_call: TRBJ1-5; clone_size: -; d_call: -; cdr3_aa: CAASPRRNQPQHF; cdr3_nt: TGTGCCGCCAGCCCCCGGAGGAATCAGCCCCAGCATTTT